The next 8 T cell receptor beta chains were all read from a single sample in a study of spatial heterogeneity in lung cancer. Time point reported: blood at routine non-recurrence follow-up after resection. Using its own MiXCR run on the 5' RACE reads, TCRdb lists one record per CDR3 protein. The sample records 35,000 to 55,000 distinct CDR3 sequences, about 12% being singletons. The specimen comprised PBMCs, sampled at follow-up. Source of these receptors: a male donor with early-stage non-small cell lung cancer.

This clonotype has a count of ten or more. V usage is TRBV28 and J usage is TRBJ2-7, with TRBD1 identical over 7 bases. With V trimmed by 4 bases and J by 6 bases, 6 bases remained unmatched. CDR3 length: 13 amino acids. Germline lookup yields CDR1 MDHEN and CDR2 SYDVKM. In nucleotides, the CDR3 is TGTGCCAGCAGTTCCGGACAGGAATTCGAGCAGTACTTC. It translates to CASSSGQEFEQYF.

This clonotype was observed many times. The genes are TRBV30 and TRBJ2-5, with D unresolved. The CDR3 sequence is 13 residues long. The germline CDR1 and CDR2 sequences are GTSNPN and SVGIG (reference sequence). The V gene lost 0 bases and the J gene lost 9 bases, with 14 bases spanning the gap. CDR3 sequence: CAWSVLAEWAQYF. The CDR3 DNA reads TGTGCCTGGAGTGTTTTAGCCGAGTGGGCCCAGTACTTC. Full variable domain (missing parts from reference TRBV30 and TRBJ2-5): SQTIHQWPATLVQPVGSPLSLECTVEGTSNPNLYWYRQAAGRGLQLLFYSVGIGQISSEVPQNLSASRPQDRQFILSSKKLLLSDSGFYLCAWSVLAEWAQYFGPGTRLLVL.

The J gene is TRBJ2-5, the V gene TRBV11-1, with D possibly matching TRBD2 (5 bases). Germline assignment: CDR1 SGHAT and CDR2 FQDESV (reference sequence). The CDR3 is 14 amino acids. The V and J ends lost 5 bases and 5 bases respectively, with 15 bases between them. The CDR3 is CASSPRAGGETQYF. The CDR3 coding sequence is TGTGCCAGCAGCCCCCGGGCAGGCGGGGAGACCCAGTACTTC.

A note on this clonotype: Since a much larger clone is just one base distant, this may be a read error. The chain carries TRBV30 and TRBJ2-3; D gene ambiguous. CDR1 is GTSNPN and CDR2 is SVGIG in the germline V gene (reference sequence). This CDR3 contains 11 residues. CDR3 sequence reads: CARSAADTQYF. DNA for the CDR3: TGTGCCAGGAGTGCGGCAGATACGCAGTATTTT.

Ten or more counts support this clonotype. This rearrangement joins TRBV2 to TRBJ2-5; no reliable D call. The CDR3 totals 18 residues. Germline V gene data show CDR1 as SNHLY and CDR2 as FYNNEI. With 2 bases removed from V and 0 bases from J, the gap between germline ends came to 19 bases. The CDR3 spells CASSESGRSLPDQETQYF. The CDR3 nucleotides read TGTGCCAGCAGTGAATCTGGCAGATCATTACCGGACCAAGAGACCCAGTACTTC.

The chain joins TRBV6-4 to TRBJ2-3; D call uncertain. V was clipped by 5 bases and J by 0 bases, with 18 bases between them. This CDR3 comprises 17 residues. Germline V gene sequence: CDR1 MRHNA, CDR2 SNTAGT. This chain's CDR3 is CASSLIQEQTSTDTQYF. In nucleotides, the CDR3 is TGTGCCAGCAGTTTGATCCAGGAACAAACTAGCACAGATACGCAGTATTTT.

The chain joins TRBV7-9 to TRBJ1-5, with 7 bases identical to TRBD1. J was trimmed by 0 bases and V by 3 bases; bases with no gene match: 2. The CDR3 contains 15 residues. Germline V gives CDR1 SEHNR, CDR2 FQNEAQ (reference sequence). The CDR3: CASSFGTASNQPQHF. The CDR3 region has the DNA TGTGCCAGCAGCTTTGGGACAGCTAGCAATCAGCCCCAGCATTTT.

There are many counts of this clonotype. The chain employs TRBV12-3 or TRBV12-4 and TRBJ2-3, with D uncertain. V was cut by 6 bases and J by 2 bases, with 12 bases left in between. This CDR3 is built from 14 residues. The CDR3 coding sequence is TGTGCCAGCAGGTCGTCCCTATTCACAGATACGCAGTATTTT. Amino acid sequence: CASRSSLFTDTQYF.